What follows are 3 T cell receptor beta chains derived from one specimen sequenced in a study of blood T cell repertoires in COVID-19. Sequenced by immunoSEQ multiplex PCR; TCRdb stores in-frame clones only, minus some. The sample comprises approximately 440,000 clones, around 88% of which are singletons, and over 9.5% rests with the top ten. The sequencing input was peripheral blood. The receptors stem from a woman aged 50 to 60 with COVID-19, enrolled during active disease.

V is TRBV28 and J is TRBJ1-5; D is possibly TRBD1 (6 bases). The CDR3 is made up of 14 amino acids. Trimming pared 8 bases from V and 2 bases from J, leaving 13 bases between. Germline V gives CDR1 MDHEN, CDR2 SYDVKM. In DNA form, the CDR3 reads TGTGCCAGCCAGGGGCGCCTTGGCAATCAGCCCCAGCATTTT. Translation: CASQGRLGNQPQHF.

This chain connects TRBV30 to TRBJ1-1, with D possibly matching TRBD1 (5 bases). This CDR3 is built from 13 residues. The germline V gene has CDR1 GTSNPN and CDR2 SVGIG (reference sequence). With 7 bases removed from V and 0 bases from J, the gap between germline ends came to 12 bases. CDR3 sequence: CALRGLMNTEAFF. The CDR3 region has the DNA TGTGCCTTGAGGGGACTGATGAACACTGAAGCTTTCTTT.

This sequence joins TRBV4-2 and TRBJ2-5; 9 nucleotides line up with TRBD2. V lost 1 base and J lost 4; bases outside the gene matches: 7. The CDR3 has 16 amino acids. Germline V gene data show CDR1 as LGHNA and CDR2 as YNFKEQ. The CDR3 bases are TGTGCCAGCAGCCAAGTGGGCGGGGGGGCGGGAGAGACCCAGTACTTC. It codes for CASSQVGGGAGETQYF.